The sequence of this TCR beta chain was determined in a study of cytomegalovirus exposure and HLA in healthy donors. Primers: 60 Vbeta forward and 13 Jbeta reverse. This table comes from immunoSEQ multiplex PCR, and its TCRdb copy is limited to in-frame clones, with some not included. This sample carries fewer than 180,000 clones, around 79% of them seen once, and the ten largest clones take 3.5%. The J segment lost 2 bases and the V segment lost 6 bases, leaving 5 bases of the junction unmatched. The CDR3 consists of 14 residues. Germline-derived CDR1 and CDR2 are SGHTA and FQGTGA. Input material: PBMCs. The genes are TRBV7-3 and TRBJ2-7, with 9 bases lining up with TRBD1. The TCR was taken from a human donor in good health. CDR3 region: CASSRTGDPYEQYF. The CDR3 DNA reads as TGTGCCAGCAGTCGGACAGGGGATCCCTACGAGCAGTACTTC.